These 20 T cell receptor beta chains were all obtained from the same sample, sequenced in a study of blood T cell repertoires in COVID-19. Some clones are missing from TCRdb's copy, which holds only in-frame ones; the method was immunoSEQ multiplex PCR. The table has about 210,000 clones, around 82% seen once; the top ten hold around 13%. The specimen sequenced was peripheral blood. The receptor source for this set is a human donor in a cohort sampled during active COVID-19.

This chain uses TRBV28 with TRBJ1-3, with 8 bases identical to TRBD1. Germline V lookup: CDR1 MDHEN, CDR2 SYDVKM. V was clipped by 9 bases and J by 0 bases; unmatched bases: 7. This CDR3 comprises 15 residues. CDR3 sequence: CASDGTGRSGNTIYF. The CDR3 nucleotides are TGTGCCAGTGATGGGACAGGTCGCTCTGGAAACACCATATATTTT.

For this clone: This specimen includes other DNA sequences encoding the same CDR3. This chain uses TRBV5-1 with TRBJ1-1, with 9 bases lining up with TRBD1. The CDR3 sequence is 12 residues long. The junction had 3 bases not matched to a gene; V was cut back by 4 bases and J by 8 bases. The germline V gene has CDR1 SGHRS and CDR2 YFSETQ. The CDR3, as DNA: TGCGCCAGCAGCCTCGGACAGGGGGAAGCTTTCTTT. Its protein is CASSLGQGEAFF.

The rearrangement uses TRBV5-6 and TRBJ1-1, with 7 nucleotides matching TRBD1. With V trimmed by 4 bases and J by 0 bases, 9 bases remained unmatched. The CDR3 length is 16 residues. Germline CDR1 and CDR2: SGHDT and YYEEEE. The CDR3 region has the DNA TGTGCCAGCAGCCTGACAAACGGGACAGTGAACACTGAAGCTTTCTTT. The encoded protein is CASSLTNGTVNTEAFF.

J is TRBJ2-7 and V is TRBV4-3; 8 bases are shared with TRBD1. The CDR3 covers 19 residues. Germline CDR1 reads LGHNA; CDR2 reads YSLEER. V lost 0 bases and J lost 3; bases outside the gene matches: 16. For the CDR3, the DNA is TGCGCCAGCAGCCAAGAATGGGGAACGGAGACAGGGGCTCTCTACGAGCAGTACTTC. Translation gives CASSQEWGTETGALYEQYF.

The chain couples TRBV6-5 to TRBJ2-7, with TRBD2 as a possible D gene (6 bases). Germline V gene data show CDR1 as MNHEY and CDR2 as SVGAGI. The V gene lost 8 bases and the J gene lost 6 bases, with 11 bases spanning the gap. This CDR3 region has 11 residues. As DNA, the CDR3 is TGTGCCAGCGGGGAGGCGGGCGAGCAGTACTTC. Encoded protein: CASGEAGEQYF.

This chain connects TRBV18 to TRBJ2-7; 7 positions match TRBD2. The V segment lost 5 bases and the J segment 4 bases; nucleotides outside the gene matches: 8. Germline CDR1 and CDR2: KGHSH and LQKENI. The CDR3 totals 14 residues. CDR3 in amino acids: CASSKPSGLYEQYF. CDR3 nucleotides: TGTGCCAGCTCAAAGCCTAGCGGCTTATACGAGCAGTACTTC.

This clone occurred a few times. The chain has TRBV4-2 and TRBJ2-2; D remains unclear. The CDR3 has 14 residues. The V gene's germline CDR1 is LGHNA and CDR2 YNFKEQ. Trimming shortened V by 0 bases and J by 6 bases, and 8 bases separated the two germline ends. Written as DNA, the CDR3 is TGTGCCAGCAGCCAAGATCCAGTGGCCGGGGAGCTGTTTTTT. It yields the protein CASSQDPVAGELFF.

The chain combines TRBV6-1 with TRBJ2-3, with 11 nucleotides matching TRBD2. In germline, CDR1 is MNHNS, CDR2 SASEGT. There are 19 residues in the CDR3. Trimming removed 2 bases from V and 0 bases from J; junction bases left unmatched: 10. The CDR3 sequence is CASSERLAGGLDSTDTQYF. CDR3 DNA: TGTGCCAGCAGTGAAAGGCTAGCGGGGGGACTCGATAGCACAGATACGCAGTATTTT.

This clone occurred a few times. In the same sample, other DNA sequences code for this CDR3. The V and J genes are TRBV20-1 and TRBJ2-7; perhaps TRBD2 as D (5 bases). Trimming took off 5 bases at V and 4 bases at J, with 9 bases between the two ends. Per the germline V gene, CDR1 is DFQATT and CDR2 is SNEGSKA (reference sequence). The CDR3 extends over 11 amino acids. The CDR3, as DNA: TGCAGTGCTCGCCGAGGGTACGAGCAGTACTTC. Its protein is CSARRGYEQYF.

This rearrangement joins TRBV19 to TRBJ1-1; D not certain. Germline V gives CDR1 LNHDA, CDR2 SQIVND (reference sequence). This CDR3 contains 13 residues. Trimming removed 4 bases from V and 0 bases from J, with 6 bases in between. The CDR3 DNA is TGTGCCAGTAGTACCTTTTTGAACACTGAAGCTTTCTTT. Its protein product is CASSTFLNTEAFF.

The chain recombines TRBV5-4 with TRBJ1-2; 7 positions agree with TRBD1. V dropped 0 bases and J dropped 3; count of bases not matched to a gene: 5. The CDR3 has 15 amino acids. Germline-derived CDR1 and CDR2 are SGHNT and YYREEE (reference sequence). The CDR3: CASSLGIGTDYGYTF. DNA for the CDR3: TGTGCCAGCAGCTTGGGAATCGGGACAGACTATGGCTACACCTTC.

The chain uses TRBV5-4 and TRBJ2-3; D uncertain. Trimming stripped 9 bases from V and 4 bases from J, with 18 bases between. Germline assignment: CDR1 SGHNT and CDR2 YYREEE (reference sequence). This CDR3 is 14 amino acids long. CDR3 in amino acids: CATSPSASSDTQYF. For the CDR3, the DNA is TGTGCCACCTCCCCTAGTGCGAGCTCAGATACGCAGTATTTT.

DNA for the CDR3: TGTGCCAGCAGCTTGCAGGGAAGTGGCTATGGCTACACCTTC. It is translated as CASSLQGSGYGYTF. The chain couples TRBV7-9 to TRBJ1-2; D is perhaps TRBD1 (5 bases). V was cut by 3 bases and J by 4 bases, with 12 bases left in between. There are 14 residues in the CDR3. The germline CDR1 and CDR2 sequences are SEHNR and FQNEAQ (reference sequence).

V usage is TRBV21-1 and J usage is TRBJ2-1; the table names TRBD1, a call not compared with the DNA. TRBV21-1 is a pseudogene. This CDR3 contains 15 residues. The CDR3 sequence: CASSKGGTDYNEQFF. The CDR3 nucleotides read TGTGCCAGCAGCAAAGGTGGGACAGATTACAATGAGCAGTTCTTC.

The chain recombines TRBV7-9 with TRBJ1-1, with D maybe TRBD1 (6 bases). V dropped 3 bases and J dropped 1 base, with 15 bases sitting between them. CDR3 length: 16 residues. In germline, CDR1 is SEHNR, CDR2 FQNEAQ (reference sequence). In DNA form, the CDR3 reads TGTGCCAGCAGCTTCCGAGCCGGGGGGGCGAACACTGAAGCTTTCTTT. Protein product: CASSFRAGGANTEAFF. Drawing the rest from reference TRBV7-9 and TRBJ1-1, the complete variable domain is DTGVSQNPRHKITKRGQNVTFRCDPISEHNRLYWYRQTLGQGPEFLTYFQNEAQLEKSRLLSDRFSAERPKGSFSTLEIQRTEQGDSAMYLCASSFRAGGANTEAFFGQGTRLTVV.

This clone was detected once. The rearrangement links TRBV3-1 (or the pseudogene TRBV3-2) to TRBJ2-2; 7 bases fit TRBD1. The CDR3 is 17 amino acids. The germline CDR1 and CDR2 sequences are LGHDT and YNNKEL (reference sequence). V gave up 1 base and J gave up 1 base; unmatched junction bases: 6. The CDR3 DNA is TGTGCCAGCAGCCAAGGACCCCGGGACAGGAACACCGGGGAGCTGTTTTTT. Its protein product is CASSQGPRDRNTGELFF.

The chain combines TRBV29-1 with TRBJ1-1; D perhaps matches TRBD1 (5 bases). The CDR3 covers 13 residues. CDR1 and CDR2 (germline): SQVTM, ANQGSEA. V lost 6 bases, J lost 4 bases, and 15 bases lay in between. The CDR3 reads CSVDPGGGTEAFF. Written as DNA, the CDR3 is TGCAGCGTGGACCCGGGGGGGGGCACTGAAGCTTTCTTT.

The chain is built from TRBV6-1 and TRBJ1-6, with D maybe TRBD1 (5 bases). The CDR3 runs to 15 residues. In germline, CDR1 is MNHNS, CDR2 SASEGT. The ends were cut back, 2 bases at V and 10 bases at J, with 15 bases in the middle. The CDR3: CASSEQGPADSPLHF. The CDR3 coding sequence is TGTGCCAGCAGTGAACAGGGTCCGGCAGACTCACCCCTCCACTTT.

The V and J genes are TRBV9 and TRBJ2-1; unclear D gene. The CDR3 covers 13 residues. V was clipped by 0 bases and J by 7 bases, with 8 bases between them. The germline CDR1 and CDR2 sequences are SGDLS and YYNGEE. The DNA of the CDR3 is TGTGCCAGCAGCGTAGGGCCCGCAAATGAGCAGTTCTTC. The encoded protein is CASSVGPANEQFF.

The V gene is TRBV2, the J gene TRBJ1-6; no clear D. V was cut by 3 bases and J by 0 bases, with 9 bases left in between. This CDR3 has 16 residues. Germline-derived CDR1 and CDR2 are SNHLY and FYNNEI. The CDR3 region has the DNA TGTGCCAGCAGTGAGGTCGAGAGCTCCTATAATTCACCCCTCCACTTT. Protein product: CASSEVESSYNSPLHF.